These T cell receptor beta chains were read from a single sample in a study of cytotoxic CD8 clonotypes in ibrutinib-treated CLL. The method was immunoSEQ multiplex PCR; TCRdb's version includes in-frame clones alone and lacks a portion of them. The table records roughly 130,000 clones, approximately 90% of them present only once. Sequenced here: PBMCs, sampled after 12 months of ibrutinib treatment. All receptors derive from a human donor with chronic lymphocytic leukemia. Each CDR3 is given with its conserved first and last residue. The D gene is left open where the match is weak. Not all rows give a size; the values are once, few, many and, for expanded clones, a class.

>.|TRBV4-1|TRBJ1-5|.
CASSLEGEAQPQHF
TGCGCCAGCAGCCTAGAAGGGGAGGCTCAGCCCCAGCATTTT
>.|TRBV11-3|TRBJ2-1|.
CASSLGGRGNEQFF
TGTGCCAGCAGCTTAGGGGGGAGAGGGAATGAGCAGTTCTTC
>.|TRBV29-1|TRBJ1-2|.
CSATPPSDNYGYTF
TGCAGCGCCACACCACCCAGCGATAACTATGGCTACACCTTC
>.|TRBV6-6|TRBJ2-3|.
CASSYREFSTDTQYF
TGTGCCAGCAGTTACCGGGAGTTTAGCACAGATACGCAGTATTTT
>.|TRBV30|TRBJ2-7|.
CAWRGSVEQYF
TGTGCCTGGAGGGGTAGTGTTGAGCAGTACTTC
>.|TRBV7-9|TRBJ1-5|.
CASSLGGVTGQPQHF
TGTGCCAGCAGCTTAGGGGGGGTGACGGGTCAGCCCCAGCATTTT
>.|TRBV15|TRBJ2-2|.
CATSRDRGTLSLGELFF
TGTGCCACCAGCAGAGATCGGGGGACCCTGTCCCTCGGGGAGCTGTTTTTT
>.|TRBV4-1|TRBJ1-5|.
CASSKQTLQEGERQPQHF
TGCGCCAGCAGCAAGCAAACCCTACAGGAAGGGGAAAGACAGCCCCAGCATTTT
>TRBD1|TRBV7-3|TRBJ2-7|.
CASSLLGDGTAVYEQYF
TGTGCCAGCAGCTTATTAGGGGATGGGACAGCCGTCTACGAGCAGTACTTC
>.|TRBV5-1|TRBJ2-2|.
CASSLKGAPTGELFF
TGCGCCAGCAGCTTGAAAGGGGCCCCCACCGGGGAGCTGTTTTTT
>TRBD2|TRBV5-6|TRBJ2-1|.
CASSLAGGRVFTYNEQFF
TGTGCCAGCAGCTTGGCCGGCGGGAGAGTATTCACCTACAATGAGCAGTTCTTC
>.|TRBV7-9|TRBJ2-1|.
CASSRVSREQFF
TGTGCCAGCAGCCGGGTCTCCCGGGAGCAGTTCTTC
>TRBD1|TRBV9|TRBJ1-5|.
CASSSGTVTQPQHF
TGTGCCAGCAGCTCGGGGACAGTCACGCAGCCCCAGCATTTT
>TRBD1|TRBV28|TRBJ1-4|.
CASSRGTGETTNEKLFF
TGTGCCAGCAGCCGTGGAACAGGGGAAACAACTAATGAAAAACTGTTTTTT
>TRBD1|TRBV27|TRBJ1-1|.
CASSSSDRLAEAFF
TGTGCCAGCAGCTCTTCGGACAGGTTGGCTGAAGCTTTCTTT
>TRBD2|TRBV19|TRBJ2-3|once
CASSIPPTSGRADTQYF
TGTGCCAGTAGTATTCCCCCGACTAGCGGGAGGGCTGATACGCAGTATTTT
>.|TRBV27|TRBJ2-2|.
CASSFRGRGTGELFF
TGTGCCAGCAGTTTCCGCGGCAGGGGTACCGGGGAGCTGTTTTTT
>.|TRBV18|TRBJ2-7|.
CASSPLLGGRSYEQYF
TGTGCCAGCTCACCATTGCTCGGGGGTAGGTCCTACGAGCAGTACTTC
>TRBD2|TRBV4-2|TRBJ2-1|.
CASSQDSGGSTYNEQFF
TGTGCCAGCAGCCAAGATTCCGGCGGGAGCACCTACAATGAGCAGTTCTTC
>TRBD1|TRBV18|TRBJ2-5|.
CASSRWDRETQYF
TGTGCCAGCTCACGGTGGGACAGGGAGACCCAGTACTTC
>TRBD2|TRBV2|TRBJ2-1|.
CAGSSGRGIYNEQFF
TGTGCCGGGAGCAGCGGGAGGGGTATTTACAATGAGCAGTTCTTC
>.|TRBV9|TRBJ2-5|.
CASSAGTAQGFGETQYF
TGTGCCAGCAGCGCCGGGACCGCCCAGGGGTTCGGAGAGACCCAGTACTTC
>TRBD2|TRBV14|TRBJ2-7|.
CASSLFSGVSYEQYF
TGTGCCAGCAGCCTCTTTAGCGGGGTCTCCTACGAGCAGTACTTC
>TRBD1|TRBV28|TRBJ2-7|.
CASSHRSGTGIEQYF
TGTGCCAGCAGTCACAGGTCCGGGACAGGGATCGAGCAGTACTTC
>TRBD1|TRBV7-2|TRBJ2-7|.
CASSRQGKGYEQYF
TGTGCCAGCAGTAGACAGGGGAAGGGCTACGAGCAGTACTTC
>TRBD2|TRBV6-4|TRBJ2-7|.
CASRRTSGSYEQYF
TGTGCCAGCAGGCGGACTAGCGGGAGCTACGAGCAGTACTTC
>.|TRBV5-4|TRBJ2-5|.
CASSADQETQYF
TGTGCCAGCAGCGCCGACCAAGAGACCCAGTACTTC
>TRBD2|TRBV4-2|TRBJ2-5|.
CASSQSSGVIVTQYF
TGTGCCAGCAGCCAATCCAGCGGGGTCATTGTGACCCAGTACTTC
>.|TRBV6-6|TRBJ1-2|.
CASSYPDGPYGYTF
TGTGCCAGCAGTTATCCCGACGGGCCCTATGGCTACACCTTC
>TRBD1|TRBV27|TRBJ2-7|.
CASSSRGLGTYEQYF
TGTGCCAGCAGTTCCAGGGGGCTGGGCACCTACGAGCAGTACTTC
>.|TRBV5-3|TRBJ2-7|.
CARSWRESYEQYF
TGTGCCAGAAGTTGGAGGGAATCCTACGAGCAGTACTTC
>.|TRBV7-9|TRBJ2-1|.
CASSPGYGSNNEQFF
TGTGCCAGCAGCCCCGGGTACGGGTCTAACAATGAGCAGTTCTTC
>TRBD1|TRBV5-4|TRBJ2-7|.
CASSQAGTENYEQYF
TGTGCCAGCAGCCAGGCCGGGACAGAGAACTACGAGCAGTACTTC